This passage covers 16 T cell receptor beta chains from one sample sequenced in a study of T cells after yellow fever vaccination. TCRdb processed the 5' RACE reads anew with MiXCR; each CDR3 protein has one entry. The sample yields some 170,000 distinct CDR3 sequences, over 7% seen once. The sample was CD8+ T cells sorted from PBMCs, taken 45 days after the yellow fever booster vaccination. All receptors derive from a man in his late teens or twenties who received the YFV17D yellow fever vaccine.

This clonotype was seen a handful of times. The chain joins TRBV4-1 to TRBJ2-1, with D hard to call. Per the germline V gene, CDR1 is MGHRA and CDR2 is YSYEKL. The CDR3 length is 14 residues. V lost 1 base, J lost 4 bases, and 8 bases lay in between. In DNA form, the CDR3 reads TGCGCCAGCAGCCAAGGTGGGGTTTACAATGAGCAGTTCTTC. Amino acids: CASSQGGVYNEQFF.

The chain employs TRBV5-8 and TRBJ1-1; tentatively, D is TRBD1 (6 bases). The germline gives CDR1 SGHTS, CDR2 YDEGEE. The CDR3 runs to 14 residues. V shed 4 bases and J shed 5 bases, with 15 bases lying between them. This CDR3 reads CASSLRDTATEAFF. The CDR3 DNA reads as TGTGCCAGCAGCCTACGGGACACGGCGACTGAAGCTTTCTTT.

This chain connects TRBV9 to TRBJ2-7, with D unresolved. The CDR3 extends over 15 amino acids. V shed 0 bases and J shed 5 bases, with 15 bases lying between them. Looked up from germline, CDR1 is SGDLS and CDR2 is YYNGEE. The CDR3 reads CASSVGGKGNDEQYF. The CDR3 DNA is TGTGCCAGCAGCGTAGGGGGAAAAGGGAACGACGAGCAGTACTTC.

The CDR3 DNA is TGCAGCGTCGTAGGAGGACTGGGCTACACCTTC. Its translation is CSVVGGLGYTF. The chain couples TRBV29-1 to TRBJ1-2, with D hard to call. The CDR3 is 11 residues long. CDR1 is SQVTM and CDR2 is ANQGSEA in the germline V gene. Trimming pared 6 bases from V and 8 bases from J, leaving 13 bases between.

This clonotype came up many times. The rearrangement links TRBV10-3 to TRBJ2-1; D is uncertain. The CDR3 runs 11 residues. Looked up from germline, CDR1 is ENHRY and CDR2 is SYGVKD. Trimming stripped 3 bases from V and 10 bases from J, with 7 bases between. The CDR3 DNA follows: TGTGCCATCAGTGAAACCGGGGAGCAGTTCTTC. Its translation is CAISETGEQFF.

This clonotype showed up just a few times. The rearrangement joins TRBV10-3 to TRBJ1-2; 11 bases fit TRBD1. Germline values: CDR1 ENHRY, CDR2 SYGVKD. Germline trimming cut 3 bases from V and 2 bases from J; bases unmatched to any gene: 2. This CDR3 has 15 residues. The CDR3 DNA sequence: TGTGCCATCAGTGATCGGGACAGGGGGAACTATGGCTACACCTTC. Translating it yields CAISDRDRGNYGYTF.

This clonotype was seen at least ten times. This chain connects TRBV7-2 to TRBJ1-1; 9 bases match TRBD1. Germline-derived CDR1 and CDR2 are SGHTA and FQGNSA. V lost 5 bases and J lost 2; bases outside the gene matches: 12. CDR3 size: 17 residues. The chain's CDR3 is CASSGAGTGRRNTEAFF. The DNA of the CDR3 is TGTGCCAGCAGCGGAGCTGGGACAGGGCGCCGTAACACTGAAGCTTTCTTT. Full variable domain (outside the CDR3, taken from reference TRBV7-2 and TRBJ1-1): GAGVSQSPSNKVTEKGKDVELRCDPISGHTALYWYRQSLGQGLEFLIYFQGNSAPDKSGLPSDRFSAERTGGSVSTLTIQRTQQEDSAVYLCASSGAGTGRRNTEAFFGQGTRLTVV.

J is TRBJ2-1 and V is TRBV27, with D possibly being TRBD2 (5 bases). Looked up from germline, CDR1 is MNHEY and CDR2 is SMNVEV (reference sequence). The V gene lost 6 bases and the J gene lost 3 bases, with 6 bases spanning the gap. The CDR3 consists of 12 residues. CDR3: CASSDYYNEQFF. The DNA for the CDR3 is TGTGCCAGCAGCGACTACTACAATGAGCAGTTCTTC.

V and J are TRBV20-1 and TRBJ2-1; D remains unclear. The CDR3 totals 13 residues. V gave up 1 base and J gave up 6 bases, with 10 bases separating them. CDR1 DFQATT and CDR2 SNEGSKA come from the germline V gene (reference sequence). For the CDR3, the DNA is TGCAGTGCTAGAGTGCCTATACGCAATGAGCAGTTCTTC. Its translation is CSARVPIRNEQFF.

This rearrangement joins TRBV11-2 to TRBJ1-3, with D possibly TRBD1 on 6 matching bases. V was pared by 10 bases and J by 2 bases, with 12 bases between. There are 13 residues in the CDR3. From germline, CDR1 is SGHAT and CDR2 FQNNGV. The CDR3 sequence: CATSRGPGNTIYF. CDR3 nucleotide sequence: TGTGCCACTTCGCGGGGGCCTGGAAACACCATATATTTT.

The table lists this clonotype with a few counts. The chain employs TRBV19 and TRBJ2-3, with 7 bases identical to TRBD1. CDR1 is LNHDA, CDR2 SQIVND, per germline (reference sequence). The CDR3 is 16 amino acids. V was pared by 5 bases and J by 2 bases, with 10 bases of the junction left unmatched. Here the CDR3 reads CASSGYRDSYTDTQYF. CDR3 bases: TGTGCCAGTAGTGGCTACCGGGACAGTTACACAGATACGCAGTATTTT.

J is TRBJ1-4 and V is TRBV6-2 or TRBV6-3, with D perhaps TRBD1 (5 bases). Germline V gene data show CDR1 as MNHEY and CDR2 as SVGEGT. The CDR3 runs 12 residues. Trimming shortened V by 5 bases and J by 10 bases, and 11 bases separated the two germline ends. DNA for the CDR3: TGTGCCAGCAGTATACTGGGGGGAAAACTGTTTTTT. Its protein is CASSILGGKLFF.

This clonotype has just a few counts. The V and J genes are TRBV6-5 and TRBJ1-1; unclear D gene. V lost 0 bases and J 0 bases, leaving 8 bases between the germline ends. This CDR3 region has 15 residues. Germline-derived CDR1 and CDR2 are MNHEY and SVGAGI. The CDR3 region has the DNA TGTGCCAGCAGTTACTCCCCCGGGATGAACACTGAAGCTTTCTTT. Its translation: CASSYSPGMNTEAFF.

The DNA of the CDR3 is TGCGCCAGCAGCCCACAGAAGACCGGGGCCAACGTCCTGACTTTC. It codes for CASSPQKTGANVLTF. V gene TRBV5-1 combines with J gene TRBJ2-6; D unresolved. The CDR3 sequence is 15 residues long. V lost 4 bases and J lost 4, with 12 bases in between. Per germline, CDR1 SGHRS and CDR2 YFSETQ.

The chain has TRBV4-1 and TRBJ2-7; D is ambiguous. V was trimmed by 1 base and J by 6 bases, leaving 13 bases between them. The CDR3 sequence is 14 residues long. Germline CDR1 is MGHRA and CDR2 is YSYEKL. The chain's CDR3 is CASSQGAGLLEQYF. The CDR3 DNA reads TGCGCCAGCAGCCAAGGTGCAGGCCTTCTCGAGCAGTACTTC.

This clonotype was counted between two and nine times. The J gene is TRBJ2-7, the V gene TRBV6-2 or TRBV6-3; D remains unclear. V lost 7 bases, J lost 6 bases, and 13 bases lay in between. The CDR3 consists of 12 residues. Germline CDR1 is MNHEY and CDR2 is SVGEGT. CDR3 sequence reads: CASNARLGEQYV. The DNA for the CDR3 is TGTGCCAGCAATGCCAGGCTTGGCGAGCAGTACGTC.